These 21 T cell receptor beta chains originate from one sample sequenced in a study of CXCR3-negative and CXCR3-positive naive CD8 T cells. Study-wide results and caveats: CXCR3-positive naive cells had TRB CDR3s that were more hydrophobic than CXCR3-negative naive cells had.

Each TRB cDNA library was prepared by 5' RACE (with UMI labels). Following a re-call of the 5' RACE reads, TCRdb has one entry per CDR3 protein and lacks DNA. In total, the table holds over 55,000 distinct CDR3 sequences. These TCRs' antigens remain unknown. The sequencing sample was made of naive CXCR3+ CD8+ T cells from blood. Subset specified: CD45RO-CCR7+CD27+CD95- naive CD8+ T cells expressing CXCR3 (TNR3+). All receptors derive from a human donor in good health. Some clones in this sample may be carry-over from other donors' samples.

This rearrangement joins TRBV29-1 to TRBJ2-3; TCRdb indicates TRBD1, and absent DNA this call remains unverified. The germline V gene has CDR1 SQVTM and CDR2 ANQGSEA. The CDR3 spans 12 residues. The CDR3 sequence is CSVSPLGDTQYF.

This CDR3 reads CARPFHTGELFF. The V gene is TRBV28, the J gene TRBJ2-2. CDR1 MDHEN and CDR2 SYDVKM come from the germline V gene. This CDR3 contains 12 residues. Full variable domain (outside the CDR3, taken from reference TRBV28 and TRBJ2-2): DVKVTQSSRYLVKRTGEKVFLECVQDMDHENMFWYRQDPGLGLRLIYFSYDVKMKEKGDIPEGYSVSREKKERFSLILESASTNQTSMYLCARPFHTGELFFGEGSRLTVL.

The chain combines TRBV7-9 with TRBJ1-6; TCRdb names TRBD1, which stays unverified in the absence of DNA. This CDR3 has 15 amino acids. Germline V gives CDR1 SEHNR, CDR2 FQNEAQ (reference sequence). This chain's CDR3 is CASSSREGANSPLHF.

V gene TRBV14 combines with J gene TRBJ2-5. The length of the CDR3 is 17 residues. Germline V gene data show CDR1 as SGHDN and CDR2 as FVKESK. The CDR3 sequence is CASSQAQLRPYQETQYF.

The chain combines TRBV29-1 with TRBJ2-7; TCRdb calls TRBD1, which cannot be checked without DNA. Per germline, CDR1 SQVTM and CDR2 ANQGSEA. The CDR3 spans 13 residues. The CDR3 sequence is CSVEWRGLGEQYF.

The chain uses TRBV2 and TRBJ2-1. This CDR3 is built from 15 residues. Germline CDR1 and CDR2: SNHLY and FYNNEI. CDR3: CASSEAGGTYNGQFF. The entire variable domain, with the rest obtained from reference TRBV2 and TRBJ2-1, is as follows: EPEVTQTPSHQVTQMGQEVILRCVPISNHLYFYWYRQILGQKVEFLVSFYNNEISEKSEIFDDQFSVERPDGSNFTLKIRSTKLEDSAMYFCASSEAGGTYNGQFFGPGTRLTVL.

V and J are TRBV5-4 and TRBJ2-2; TCRdb proposes TRBD1, but this gene call is untestable without DNA. CDR1 is SGHNT and CDR2 is YYREEE in the germline V gene (reference sequence). The CDR3 is made up of 15 amino acids. CDR3 in amino acids: CASSPDRGPTGELFF. Filled out from reference TRBV5-4 and TRBJ2-2, the complete variable domain reads ETGVTQSPTHLIKTRGQQVTLRCSSQSGHNTVSWYQQALGQGPQFIFQYYREEENGRGNFPPRFSGLQFPNYSSELNVNALELDDSALYLCASSPDRGPTGELFFGEGSRLTVL.

J is TRBJ2-5 and V is TRBV7-2. CDR1 and CDR2 (germline): SGHTA, FQGNSA. The CDR3 loop spans 15 amino acids. This CDR3 is CASSEGTVSQETQYF.

The chain links TRBV12-3 or TRBV12-4 to TRBJ1-5; TCRdb calls TRBD1, which cannot be checked without DNA. The CDR3 has 15 amino acids. The CDR3 reads CASRGEGAGNQPQHF.

The V and J genes are TRBV12-5 and TRBJ1-1; TCRdb designates TRBD1, a call that cannot be tested without DNA. The CDR3 consists of 14 residues. Germline-derived CDR1 and CDR2 are LGHNT and FRNRAP. This CDR3 is CASGLPQGGTEAFF.

CDR3 protein: CASKTGGSGGELFF. The chain combines TRBV28 with TRBJ2-2; the TCRdb call, TRBD1, lacks DNA for checking. The CDR3 is made up of 14 amino acids. Per germline, CDR1 MDHEN and CDR2 SYDVKM.

The V and J genes are TRBV11-2 and TRBJ1-1; TCRdb indicates TRBD1, and absent DNA this call remains unverified. CDR3 length equals 15 residues. Germline values: CDR1 SGHAT, CDR2 FQNNGV. CDR3 sequence reads: CASSPLGSGWTEAFF.

The chain employs TRBV28 and TRBJ2-7; the TCRdb call, TRBD1, lacks DNA for checking. Per the germline V gene, CDR1 is MDHEN and CDR2 is SYDVKM. The CDR3 spans 14 residues. The CDR3 loop is CASSLMEGGYEQYF.

J is TRBJ1-2 and V is TRBV4-3; TCRdb gives TRBD1 as the D gene, but with no DNA this cannot be confirmed. Germline CDR1 is LGHNA and CDR2 is YSLEER. CDR3 length: 14 residues. CDR3 residues: CASSQDAGRYGYTF.

The chain joins TRBV12-3 or TRBV12-4 to TRBJ2-2; the D call from TCRdb, TRBD1, cannot be confirmed without DNA. This CDR3 is 17 amino acids long. CDR3 sequence: CASRPSPGLADTGELFF.

The V and J genes are TRBV4-1 and TRBJ2-3; the D call from TCRdb, TRBD2, cannot be confirmed without DNA. The germline CDR1 and CDR2 sequences are MGHRA and YSYEKL. The length of the CDR3 is 16 residues. The CDR3: CASSQERGLSTDTQYF.

The rearrangement uses TRBV29-1 and TRBJ2-1; TCRdb picks TRBD1, but there is no DNA to check that call. The V gene's germline CDR1 is SQVTM and CDR2 ANQGSEA. CDR3 length: 15 residues. The CDR3 loop is CSLDSGAGSYNEQFF.

V is TRBV20-1 and J is TRBJ2-1; TCRdb indicates TRBD2, and absent DNA this call remains unverified. The CDR3 length is 16 residues. Germline assignment: CDR1 DFQATT and CDR2 SNEGSKA (reference sequence). This CDR3 reads CSARELAGQSYNEQFF.

This chain connects TRBV19 to TRBJ2-1; the TRBD2 assignment by TCRdb is unverifiable without DNA. The CDR3 runs to 15 residues. The germline CDR1 and CDR2 sequences are LNHDA and SQIVND (reference sequence). Here the CDR3 reads CASRSSGGAGYEQFF. Looking up the rest from reference TRBV19 and TRBJ2-1 gives the full variable domain: DGGITQSPKYLFRKEGQNVTLSCEQNLNHDAMYWYRQDPGQGLRLIYYSQIVNDFQKGDIAEGYSVSREKKESFPLTVTSAQKNPTAFYLCASRSSGGAGYEQFFGPGTRLTVL.

The chain has TRBV29-1 and TRBJ2-1; as DNA is missing, the TRBD2 call by TCRdb cannot be tested. This CDR3 spans 18 amino acids. Germline V CDR1 and CDR2: SQVTM, ANQGSEA. This chain's CDR3 is CSVEGDPAGGRSYNEQFF.

The chain recombines TRBV12-3 or TRBV12-4 with TRBJ2-7. The CDR3 extends over 14 amino acids. This CDR3 reads CASSLDRVWNEQYF.